This T cell receptor (beta chain) was captured by sequencing in a study of T cells after yellow fever vaccination. Background on the study: Libraries from low-cell-number fractions were prepared with the SMART-Seq v4 Ultra Low Input RNA kit. General study findings and limits: Abundant clonotypes from the bulk population could get into FACS-sorted repertoires as contaminants. The booster response re-showed most primary clones: more than 95% CD4, approximately 90% CD8.

Germline V gene sequence: CDR1 LNHDA, CDR2 SQIVND (reference sequence). There are 16 residues in the CDR3. With 7 bases clipped from V and 3 bases from J, the junction kept 10 bases outside the gene matches. Turning to this clonotype: Antigen: not known.

TCR cDNA was made by 5'RACE template switching, adding a universal primer site and UMIs. MiXCR, run by TCRdb on the 5' RACE reads, gives a single entry per CDR3 protein. The sample shows roughly 400,000 distinct CDR3 sequences, under 20% of them seen only once. This TCR was recovered from a man between 18 and 35 years old who received the YFV17D yellow fever vaccine. The source was PBMCs, collected before the yellow fever booster vaccination. V and J are TRBV19 and TRBJ2-3; 10 bases fit TRBD2. The DNA of the CDR3 is TGTGCCAGTACCCCGAGCGGGGGGGCAGAAACAGATACGCAGTATTTT. Protein sequence: CASTPSGGAETDTQYF.